Below, 10 T cell receptor beta chains from the same sample are listed, as sequenced in a study of human T cells and chemical hapten exposure. TCRdb recomputed calls from the RACE reads with MiXCR, one row per CDR3 protein. The sample has 35,000 to 50,000 distinct CDR3 sequences; 8.5% to 10% are singletons. Time point indicated: patch test 2, 6 weeks after DPC sensitization. Treatment in this sample: therapeutic diphenylcyclopropenone sensitization with weekly scalp DPC. Extraction yielded total RNA from whole blood (unfractionated). Sequences were derived from whole blood, sampled in connection with sensitization to the hapten diphenylcyclopropenone (DPC). The source is a woman in her twenties or thirties with alopecia areata. Some clones in this sample may be carry-over from other donors' samples.

A few counts support this clonotype. The CDR3 coding sequence is TGCAGTGCTAGTTGGGAGGAAGCTAGGGGTAATGAGCAGTTCTTC. Translated, it gives CSASWEEARGNEQFF. The chain couples TRBV20-1 to TRBJ2-1, with D possibly TRBD2 on 6 matching bases. The V end lost 3 bases, the J end lost 7 bases, and 19 bases lay between the germline ends. This CDR3 spans 15 amino acids. The germline V gene encodes CDR1 DFQATT and CDR2 SNEGSKA (reference sequence).

This clonotype was seen at least ten times. The V and J genes are TRBV6-5 and TRBJ1-1; weak D call: TRBD1 (6 bases). The CDR3 runs to 17 residues. V was cut by 7 bases and J by 11 bases, with 32 bases left in between. Germline V gene data show CDR1 as MNHEY and CDR2 as SVGAGI. The CDR3 nucleotides are TGTGCCAGCATTCTCGAAGGGCCAGGGACACCCGGTGGTAAGGCTTTCTTT. Amino acid sequence: CASILEGPGTPGGKAFF.

A word on this clonotype: This may come from a read error, since a much larger clone is one base off. V gene TRBV30 combines with J gene TRBJ2-3; the D is unclear. Germline lookup yields CDR1 GTSNPN and CDR2 SVGIG (reference sequence). This CDR3 comprises 15 residues. The V end lost 3 bases, the J end lost 1 base, and 14 bases lay between the germline ends. For the CDR3, the DNA is TGTGCCTGGAGAGGATTACATAAGGGCACAGATACGCAGTATTTT. Protein product: CAWRGLHKGTDTQYF.

This clonotype was picked up many times. The V call is TRBV7-9, the J call TRBJ1-6; D ambiguous. CDR1 is SEHNR and CDR2 is FQNEAQ in the germline V gene (reference sequence). This CDR3 spans 15 amino acids. V dropped 2 bases and J dropped 6 bases, with 11 bases sitting between them. DNA of the CDR3: TGTGCCAGCAGCTTAAGCCGCGACTCTAATTCACCCCTCCACTTT. Its protein product is CASSLSRDSNSPLHF.

In its sample, this clonotype was seen a few times. J is TRBJ2-1 and V is TRBV5-4; 13 bases match TRBD2. Germline trimming cut 1 base from V and 1 base from J; bases unmatched to any gene: 2. The germline gives CDR1 SGHNT, CDR2 YYREEE (reference sequence). The CDR3 totals 17 residues. CDR3 DNA: TGTGCCAGCAGCTTGACTAGCGGGGGGGGATCCTACAATGAGCAGTTCTTC. It codes for CASSLTSGGGSYNEQFF.

The chain links TRBV12-3 or TRBV12-4 to TRBJ2-2; TRBD2 agrees at 8 bases. With 3 bases clipped from V and 4 bases from J, the junction kept 10 bases outside the gene matches. The CDR3 sequence is 17 residues long. Written as DNA, the CDR3 is TGTGCCAGCAGTTTCCCGGGACTAGTTCGGGTCACCGGGGAGCTGTTTTTT. It translates to CASSFPGLVRVTGELFF.

The chain links TRBV2 to TRBJ2-1; no definite D call. Trimming removed 7 bases at V and 0 bases at J, with 16 bases between. Germline CDR1 and CDR2: SNHLY and FYNNEI. The CDR3 is made up of 16 amino acids. This chain's CDR3 is CASTPSRLSSYNEQFF. CDR3 nucleotide sequence: TGTGCCAGCACTCCAAGTCGGCTAAGCTCCTACAATGAGCAGTTCTTC.

The rearrangement joins TRBV7-2 to TRBJ1-3, with 9 bases fitting TRBD1. Germline trimming cut 2 bases from V and 2 bases from J; bases unmatched to any gene: 4. This CDR3 contains 16 residues. Germline V gene data show CDR1 as SGHTA and CDR2 as FQGNSA. CDR3 nucleotides: TGTGCCAGCAGCTTAACCGGGACAGGGACTGGAAACACCATATATTTT. Protein: CASSLTGTGTGNTIYF.

In this sample, this clonotype turned up many times. V is TRBV20-1 and J is TRBJ2-7; 8 bases agree with TRBD1. Looked up from germline, CDR1 is DFQATT and CDR2 is SNEGSKA (reference sequence). The CDR3 spans 12 residues. The DNA for the CDR3 is TGCAGGACGGGGACAGGACCTTACGAGCAGTACTTC. Translated: CRTGTGPYEQYF.

This chain uses TRBV5-1 with TRBJ1-1; 9 bases match TRBD1. The V segment lost 4 bases and the J segment 7 bases; nucleotides outside the gene matches: 8. CDR1 and CDR2 (germline): SGHRS, YFSETQ. The CDR3 spans 14 residues. The CDR3 loop reads CASSDPGQGLEAFF. The CDR3 nucleotides are TGCGCCAGCAGCGATCCGGGACAGGGCCTTGAAGCTTTCTTT. Full variable domain (remainder filled in from reference TRBV5-1 and TRBJ1-1): KAGVTQTPRYLIKTRGQQVTLSCSPISGHRSVSWYQQTPGQGLQFLFEYFSETQRNKGNFPGRFSGRQFSNSRSEMNVSTLELGDSALYLCASSDPGQGLEAFFGQGTRLTVV.